These 9 T cell receptor beta chains originate from one sample sequenced in a study of T cells in Graves' hyperthyroidism and ophthalmopathy. The CDR3 regions of TCR beta were amplified from RNA transcripts. Using the HTBI primer set, a first-round RT-PCR was run on the TCR CDR3. Each CDR3 protein is one row after TCRdb ran MiXCR on the multiplex PCR reads. The sample contains some 350,000 distinct CDR3 sequences, roughly 25% of which appear only once. The specimen was blood. These TCRs come from a man between 45 and 60 years old with Graves' hyperthyroidism.

The chain uses TRBV9 and TRBJ1-6, with TRBD1 matching 7 bases. The CDR3 is 14 residues long. Germline values: CDR1 SGDLS, CDR2 YYNGEE. V was clipped by 4 bases and J by 8 bases; unmatched bases: 6. This CDR3 is CASSQGGSDSPLHF. CDR3 bases: TGTGCCAGCAGCCAGGGGGGATCGGATTCACCCCTCCACTTT.

This clonotype was seen at least ten times. The rearrangement joins TRBV6-1 to TRBJ2-1; 13 bases match TRBD2. With V trimmed by 4 bases and J by 0 bases, 6 bases remained unmatched. Germline V CDR1 and CDR2: MNHNS, SASEGT. This CDR3 region has 18 residues. The CDR3 nucleotides read TGTGCCAGCAGTGGTTGGACTAGCGGGAGACTCTCCTACAATGAGCAGTTCTTC. Translated, it gives CASSGWTSGRLSYNEQFF.

This CDR3 reads CASSLGRRNTDTQYF. For the CDR3, the DNA is TGTGCCAGCAGCTTAGGACGCCGAAACACAGATACGCAGTATTTT. The chain uses TRBV7-3 and TRBJ2-3; D not resolved. The ends were cut back, 2 bases at V and 2 bases at J, with 11 bases in the middle. Looked up from germline, CDR1 is SGHTA and CDR2 is FQGTGA. The CDR3 sequence is 15 residues long.

This clonotype was observed a few times. The genes are TRBV7-2 and TRBJ2-7; 10 positions agree with TRBD2. Per the germline V gene, CDR1 is SGHTA and CDR2 is FQGNSA. The V segment lost 5 bases and the J segment 5 bases; nucleotides outside the gene matches: 6. The CDR3 length is 14 residues. The CDR3 loop is CASSAGLAKNEQYF. DNA for the CDR3: TGTGCCAGCAGCGCGGGACTAGCGAAGAACGAGCAGTACTTC. The variable domain in full, completed from reference TRBV7-2 and TRBJ2-7, reads GAGVSQSPSNKVTEKGKDVELRCDPISGHTALYWYRQSLGQGLEFLIYFQGNSAPDKSGLPSDRFSAERTGGSVSTLTIQRTQQEDSAVYLCASSAGLAKNEQYFGPGTRLTVT.

The chain has TRBV3-1 and TRBJ2-3; perhaps TRBD1 as D (5 bases). CDR3 length: 16 residues. Germline values: CDR1 LGHDT, CDR2 YNNKEL (reference sequence). Deletions cut 2 bases from V and 6 bases from J, with 18 bases between. CDR3 nucleotides: TGTGCCAGCAGCCAATATTCCCAGGGTGGTCCGGATACGCAGTATTTT. Translating gives CASSQYSQGGPDTQYF.

This clonotype occurred a few times. The chain employs TRBV3-1 and TRBJ2-1; no clear D. V was trimmed by 0 bases and J by 0 bases, leaving 9 bases between them. This CDR3 region has 16 residues. Germline CDR1 and CDR2: LGHDT and YNNKEL (reference sequence). CDR3: CASSQDPDSSYNEQFF. The CDR3, as DNA: TGTGCCAGCAGCCAAGATCCCGATAGCTCCTACAATGAGCAGTTCTTC.

This chain connects TRBV6-1 to TRBJ2-5; 11 bases line up with TRBD2. The V gene's germline CDR1 is MNHNS and CDR2 SASEGT. V lost 2 bases, J lost 4 bases, and 6 bases stayed unmatched. The CDR3 runs 16 residues. CDR3 region: CASSELASGRPETQYF. The CDR3 nucleotides are TGTGCCAGCAGTGAACTGGCTAGCGGGAGGCCAGAGACCCAGTACTTC.

The sample holds a few counts of this clonotype. This chain connects TRBV6-1 to TRBJ2-1, with 8 bases that match TRBD1. Per germline, CDR1 MNHNS and CDR2 SASEGT. Germline trimming cut 1 base from V and 7 bases from J; bases unmatched to any gene: 18. This CDR3 is 19 amino acids long. Here the CDR3 reads CASSEGGYRTGINRNEQFF. Here the CDR3 DNA reads TGTGCCAGCAGTGAAGGGGGGTACAGGACAGGGATCAATAGGAATGAGCAGTTCTTC.

This clonotype has a handful of counts. This chain links TRBV5-6 with TRBJ2-2, with a tentative D call TRBD2 (6 bases). This CDR3 is built from 16 residues. The V gene's germline CDR1 is SGHDT and CDR2 YYEEEE. V was pared by 2 bases and J by 0 bases, with 11 bases between. The chain's CDR3 is CASSFWGGTNTGELFF. In DNA, the CDR3 is TGTGCCAGCAGCTTTTGGGGCGGGACGAACACCGGGGAGCTGTTTTTT.